The 4 T cell receptor beta chains in this list originate from one sample, sequenced in a study of Ad26.COV2.S vaccination and SARS-CoV-2 variants. Sample treatment: 15 to 20 received Ad26.COV2.S at low or high dose, single or two shots; about 5 received placebo; per-sample allocation not given. Samples were taken on day 63 after the first vaccine or placebo injection. Only in-frame clones appear in the TCRdb table, and some are missing; sequencing was by immunoSEQ multiplex PCR. The repertoire includes 350,000 to 400,000 clones, more than 85% of them detected once, and roughly 3.5% sits in the top ten. This material consisted of peripheral blood, taken in a trial of Ad26.COV2.S vaccine versus placebo. These receptors all stem from a person aged 18 to 59 who received the Ad26.COV2.S COVID-19 vaccine or a placebo.

The chain carries TRBV4-3 and TRBJ2-4; 12 bases map to TRBD2. Germline V lookup: CDR1 LGHNA, CDR2 YSLEER. V trimming: 0 bases; J trimming: 0 bases; junction bases outside the gene matches: 6. This CDR3 has 19 amino acids. CDR3 protein: CASSQESSGGALAKNIQYF. CDR3 sequence (DNA): TGCGCCAGCAGCCAAGAATCTAGCGGGGGGGCACTAGCCAAAAACATTCAGTACTTC.

The rearrangement links TRBV2 to TRBJ2-1; possibly TRBD1 for D (6 bases). V lost 3 bases and J 8 bases, leaving 11 bases between the germline ends. CDR3 size: 13 residues. Germline V gene lookup returns CDR1 SNHLY and CDR2 FYNNEI. CDR3 bases: TGTGCCAGCAGTGATCAGGACAGCCATGAGCAGTTCTTC. Residues: CASSDQDSHEQFF.

This chain links TRBV5-5 with TRBJ2-2; weak D call: TRBD1 (6 bases). V lost 1 base to trimming and J lost 6 bases, with 16 bases between them. The CDR3 totals 16 residues. Looked up from germline, CDR1 is SGHKS and CDR2 is YYEKEE (reference sequence). DNA of the CDR3: TGTGCCAGCAGCTTGAGACAGGTGATTGGCTCCGGGGAGCTGTTTTTT. Its translation is CASSLRQVIGSGELFF.

The chain links TRBV7-2 to TRBJ1-2, with D unresolved. Germline CDR1 and CDR2: SGHTA and FQGNSA. There are 14 residues in the CDR3. Trimming stripped 3 bases from V and 5 bases from J, with 13 bases between. In nucleotides, the CDR3 is TGTGCCAGCAGCTTTACCCCGCCGGGGTATGGCTACACCTTC. It encodes CASSFTPPGYGYTF.